Given below is one T cell receptor beta chain in context. The data are from a study of blood T cell repertoires in COVID-19. Study in general: Sites across the United States, Italy and Spain contributed samples from acute and convalescent COVID-19. Sources were T cells, B-cell-depleted T cells, or PBMCs; the material itself was cDNA or gDNA.

Original analysis: Reference gene primer amplification gave nucleated cell count estimates. TCRdb's table, derived via immunoSEQ multiplex PCR, lists solely in-frame clones and lacks some. That table supplies the V and J calls and clone size; D and trimming were determined from the DNA. The table lists about 210,000 clones, approximately 86% of them singletons. Material for sequencing was peripheral blood. This sequence was found in a man in his 60s with acute or convalescent COVID-19.

The CDR3 spells CASSLSDGTTNEKLFF. The CDR3 DNA follows: TGTGCCAGCAGCCTATCGGACGGGACAACTAATGAAAAACTGTTTTTT. The chain is built from TRBV7-6 and TRBJ1-4; D call uncertain. V lost 5 bases and J 0 bases, leaving 13 bases between the germline ends. Germline values: CDR1 SGHVS, CDR2 FNYEAQ. This CDR3 has 16 residues.